These 23 T cell receptor beta chains were all obtained from the same sample, sequenced in a study of PD-1 blockade in classical Hodgkin lymphoma. Profiled with immunoSEQ multiplex PCR; TCRdb holds only in-frame clones, not every one. In the table there are tens of thousands of clones, about 85% of which are singletons. Time point here: cycle 4 day 1 (C4D1), after 6 weeks of nivolumab. The patients all showed relapse after autologous stem cell transplantation, while their brentuximab vedotin exposure varied. The sample was peripheral blood mononuclear cells (PBMCs), taken before the fourth cycle of nivolumab. Source of these receptors: a human donor with classical Hodgkin lymphoma.

J is TRBJ1-1 and V is TRBV28, with D possibly TRBD1 on 6 matching bases. CDR3 length equals 15 residues. Trimming left V 0 bases short and J 1 base short, with 9 bases between. Germline assignment: CDR1 MDHEN and CDR2 SYDVKM. The CDR3: CASSLWEGQNTEAFF. As DNA, the CDR3 is TGTGCCAGCAGTTTATGGGAGGGACAGAACACTGAAGCTTTCTTT.

The CDR3 region is CASTWTGRTEAFF. The CDR3 DNA follows: TGTGCCAGCACCTGGACTGGGAGAACTGAAGCTTTCTTT. The chain carries TRBV5-6 and TRBJ1-1, with no clear D. Germline CDR1 and CDR2: SGHDT and YYEEEE. The V end was cut by 6 bases, the J end by 5 bases, with 14 bases between. CDR3 length: 13 amino acids.

This rearrangement joins TRBV5-1 to TRBJ1-1; D gene uncertain. The germline V and J ends were trimmed by 0 bases and 10 bases, with 19 bases remaining between them. Germline CDR1 reads SGHRS; CDR2 reads YFSETQ. The CDR3 has 15 amino acids. DNA for the CDR3: TGCGCCAGCAGCTTGGAGGGTGCCAGCCACAACGGAGCTTTCTTT. This translates into CASSLEGASHNGAFF.

This clone appeared a few times. This chain joins TRBV12-5 and TRBJ1-3; D ambiguous. V was trimmed by 6 bases and J by 0 bases, leaving 6 bases between them. From germline, CDR1 is LGHNT and CDR2 FRNRAP. The CDR3 is made up of 13 amino acids. The CDR3 coding sequence is TGTGCTAGTGGGCTAAGCTCTGGAAACACCATATATTTT. It translates to CASGLSSGNTIYF.

The chain employs TRBV20-1 and TRBJ1-1, with D hard to call. Germline CDR1 reads DFQATT; CDR2 reads SNEGSKA (reference sequence). V was trimmed by 3 bases and J by 1 base, leaving 3 bases between them. This CDR3 contains 11 residues. The CDR3 spells CSASGNTEAFF. In DNA, the CDR3 is TGCAGTGCTAGCGGGAACACTGAAGCTTTCTTT.

The DNA of the CDR3 is TGTGCCAGCAGCTCCCTCGGGCTAGCGGGGGTCTACGAGCAGTACTTC. Residues: CASSSLGLAGVYEQYF. The chain carries TRBV11-1 and TRBJ2-7; TRBD2 aligns across 10 bases. CDR3 length equals 16 residues. Germline CDR1 reads SGHAT; CDR2 reads FQDESV (reference sequence). V trimming: 4 bases; J trimming: 3 bases; junction bases outside the gene matches: 9.

The genes are TRBV5-4 and TRBJ2-5; no clear D gene. Trimming removed 3 bases at V and 4 bases at J, with 13 bases between. Germline CDR1 is SGHNT and CDR2 is YYREEE (reference sequence). The CDR3 consists of 14 residues. Here the CDR3 reads CASSSGPNTETQYF. The CDR3, as DNA: TGTGCCAGCAGCTCCGGCCCTAACACAGAGACCCAGTACTTC.

This rearrangement joins TRBV7-3 to TRBJ1-6; 9 positions agree with TRBD1. The CDR3 runs 15 residues. The junction had 2 bases not matched to a gene; V was cut back by 2 bases and J by 6 bases. The V gene's germline CDR1 is SGHTA and CDR2 FQGTGA. The CDR3 DNA is TGTGCCAGCAGCTTAGGGACAGGGCGTAATTCACCCCTCCACTTT. Protein product: CASSLGTGRNSPLHF.

J is TRBJ2-1 and V is TRBV5-1, with D perhaps TRBD2 (5 bases). This CDR3 is 15 amino acids long. Germline V lookup: CDR1 SGHRS, CDR2 YFSETQ. V was shortened by 0 bases and J by 8 bases, with 15 bases between the two germline ends. This CDR3 is CASSLGGFTGDEQFF. CDR3 in DNA: TGCGCCAGCAGCTTGGGTGGGTTTACCGGGGATGAGCAGTTCTTC.

The rearrangement uses TRBV6-6 and TRBJ2-3; D is uncertain. CDR3 length equals 13 residues. The germline gives CDR1 MNHNY, CDR2 SVGAGI (reference sequence). V gave up 7 bases and J gave up 8 bases, with 16 bases separating them. CDR3 bases: TGTGCCAGCACCGACCCGCAAACCCTTACGCAGTATTTT. Translating gives CASTDPQTLTQYF.

This chain connects TRBV18 to TRBJ1-5; D unresolved. V lost 5 bases, J lost 5 bases, and 7 bases lay in between. The CDR3 runs to 12 residues. Germline CDR1 and CDR2: KGHSH and LQKENI. As DNA, the CDR3 is TGTGCCAGCTCATCTCCCGATCAGCCCCAGCATTTT. Translated, it gives CASSSPDQPQHF. Based on the CDR3 plus reference TRBV18 and TRBJ1-5, the full variable domain is NAGVMQNPRHLVRRRGQEARLRCSPMKGHSHVYWYRQLPEEGLKFMVYLQKENIIDESGMPKERFSAEFPKEGPSILRIQQVVRGDSAAYFCASSSPDQPQHFGDGTRLSIL.

This chain links TRBV5-6 with TRBJ2-7, with D tentatively TRBD1 (6 bases). The CDR3 sequence is 16 residues long. CDR1 and CDR2 from the germline V gene are SGHDT and YYEEEE. Trimming took off 3 bases at V and 1 base at J, with 17 bases between the two ends. Here the CDR3 DNA reads TGTGCCAGCAGCTCGAAACGGACAGCGGCGTCCTACGAGCAGTACTTC. It codes for CASSSKRTAASYEQYF. The full variable domain, in which reference TRBV5-6 and TRBJ2-7 provide the parts outside the CDR3, is DAGVTQSPTHLIKTRGQQVTLRCSPKSGHDTVSWYQQALGQGPQFIFQYYEEEERQRGNFPDRFSGHQFPNYSSELNVNALLLGDSALYLCASSSKRTAASYEQYFGPGTRLTVT.

The chain links TRBV9 to TRBJ2-7, with D perhaps TRBD2 (5 bases). From germline, CDR1 is SGDLS and CDR2 YYNGEE. CDR3 length equals 14 residues. The V end lost 4 bases, the J end lost 1 base, and 12 bases lay between the germline ends. CDR3 coding DNA: TGTGCCAGCAGCCAATCGGGGTTGTCCTACGAGCAGTACTTC. Encoded protein: CASSQSGLSYEQYF. The variable domain in full, with the rest retrieved from reference TRBV9 and TRBJ2-7, is DSGVTQTPKHLITATGQRVTLRCSPRSGDLSVYWYQQSLDQGLQFLIQYYNGEERAKGNILERFSAQQFPDLHSELNLSSLELGDSALYFCASSQSGLSYEQYFGPGTRLTVT.

A few counts support this clone. This sequence joins TRBV14 and TRBJ2-5, with TRBD1 matching 7 bases. The germline V gene has CDR1 SGHDN and CDR2 FVKESK. V dropped 6 bases and J dropped 1; count of bases not matched to a gene: 2. The CDR3 has 13 amino acids. The CDR3 is CASRGQPQETQYF. The CDR3 coding sequence is TGTGCCAGCAGGGGACAGCCCCAAGAGACCCAGTACTTC.

The V and J genes are TRBV9 and TRBJ2-2; tentatively, D is TRBD2 (5 bases). With 0 bases removed from V and 2 bases from J, the gap between germline ends came to 14 bases. Germline CDR1 is SGDLS and CDR2 is YYNGEE. The CDR3 sequence is 17 residues long. The CDR3 nucleotides are TGTGCCAGCAGCGTAGCTCGTAGCGCCGAAAACACCGGGGAGCTGTTTTTT. Its protein product is CASSVARSAENTGELFF.

This chain connects TRBV5-1 to TRBJ1-3, with 9 nucleotides matching TRBD1. V was clipped by 8 bases and J by 4 bases; unmatched bases: 7. CDR3 length equals 14 residues. The germline V gene has CDR1 SGHRS and CDR2 YFSETQ. CDR3 sequence (DNA): TGCGCCAGTAAACAGGGGGCTGGCGGAAACACCATATATTTT. Amino acid sequence: CASKQGAGGNTIYF.

V and J are TRBV19 and TRBJ1-2; 7 nucleotides agree with TRBD1. V was clipped by 3 bases and J by 3 bases; unmatched bases: 4. This CDR3 is built from 14 residues. Germline V lookup: CDR1 LNHDA, CDR2 SQIVND (reference sequence). CDR3 in DNA: TGTGCCAGTAGTATCGCGGGACAGTACTATGGCTACACCTTC. Its translation is CASSIAGQYYGYTF.

The gene calls are TRBV7-8 and TRBJ1-5, with 7 bases that match TRBD1. V dropped 5 bases and J dropped 2; count of bases not matched to a gene: 3. The germline CDR1 and CDR2 sequences are SGHVS and FQNEAQ. The CDR3 sequence is 14 residues long. CDR3 DNA sequence: TGTGCCAGCAGCACAACAGGGGGCAATCAGCCCCAGCATTTT. Encoded protein: CASSTTGGNQPQHF.

The chain couples TRBV10-1 to TRBJ1-1; D is uncertain. Deletions cut 5 bases from V and 1 base from J, with 8 bases between. This CDR3 is built from 13 residues. Per the germline V gene, CDR1 is WNHNN and CDR2 is SYGVQD (reference sequence). This chain's CDR3 is CASSSTQNTEAFF. The DNA of the CDR3 is TGCGCCAGCAGTTCGACACAGAACACTGAAGCTTTCTTT.

In DNA, the CDR3 is TGTGCCAGCAGCTCCTTTGCTAGCGGGGGTGGGAATGAGCAGTTCTTC. Amino acid sequence: CASSSFASGGGNEQFF. This chain links TRBV11-2 with TRBJ2-1; 10 positions match TRBD2. The CDR3 totals 16 residues. The J segment lost 7 bases and the V segment lost 4 bases, leaving 10 bases of the junction unmatched. CDR1 is SGHAT and CDR2 is FQNNGV in the germline V gene.

The count of this clone is one. The chain employs TRBV6-5 and TRBJ1-1, with D maybe TRBD1 (5 bases). The CDR3 runs to 16 residues. V dropped 0 bases and J dropped 4 bases, with 15 bases sitting between them. CDR1 MNHEY and CDR2 SVGAGI come from the germline V gene. CDR3: CASSYSNLKGTTEAFF. The CDR3 bases are TGTGCCAGCAGTTACTCGAATCTCAAGGGGACCACTGAAGCTTTCTTT.

The J gene is TRBJ1-3, the V gene TRBV10-2; unclear D gene. Trimming took off 3 bases at V and 7 bases at J, with 13 bases between the two ends. Germline V lookup: CDR1 WSHSY, CDR2 SAAADI. The CDR3 is 14 residues long. This chain's CDR3 is CASSDITPRNTIYF. The CDR3 nucleotides are TGCGCCAGCAGTGACATAACCCCCCGGAACACCATATATTTT.

The V call is TRBV5-1, the J call TRBJ2-7; 7 positions agree with TRBD1. This CDR3 comprises 14 residues. V lost 0 bases, J lost 1 base, and 1 base stayed unmatched. Germline V gives CDR1 SGHRS, CDR2 YFSETQ. DNA of the CDR3: TGCGCCAGCAGCTTGGTGGACAGGTCCTACGAGCAGTACTTC. Protein: CASSLVDRSYEQYF.